This T cell receptor (beta chain) comes out of a study of blood T cell repertoires in COVID-19. Study in general: Acute and convalescent COVID-19 specimens originated in the United States, Italy and Spain. The analysed material was cDNA or gDNA that came from T cells, B-cell-depleted T cells, or PBMCs.

As handled by the study authors: Amplification with reference gene primers provided the estimates of nucleated cell counts. Sequencing was performed with immunoSEQ multiplex PCR; in TCRdb, only in-frame clones are kept and a portion is missing. V, J and clone size reflect that table, while D and trimming were determined from the DNA. The data contain some 250,000 clones, 70% to 90% of them singletons. Input material: peripheral blood. The sequence derives from a middle-aged woman who had recovered from COVID-19.

Here the CDR3 DNA reads TGTGCCAGCAGCTTGGGGGGTGGGCTAGCGGGATGGAGCACAGATACGCAGTATTTT. Translated, it gives CASSLGGGLAGWSTDTQYF. This chain links TRBV5-4 with TRBJ2-3; TRBD2 matches at 9 bases. V lost 0 bases to trimming and J lost 0 bases; unmatched junction nucleotides: 11. Germline assignment: CDR1 SGHNT and CDR2 YYREEE (reference sequence). CDR3 size: 19 residues. Full variable domain (rest looked up from reference TRBV5-4 and TRBJ2-3): ETGVTQSPTHLIKTRGQQVTLRCSSQSGHNTVSWYQQALGQGPQFIFQYYREEENGRGNFPPRFSGLQFPNYSSELNVNALELDDSALYLCASSLGGGLAGWSTDTQYFGPGTRLTVL.